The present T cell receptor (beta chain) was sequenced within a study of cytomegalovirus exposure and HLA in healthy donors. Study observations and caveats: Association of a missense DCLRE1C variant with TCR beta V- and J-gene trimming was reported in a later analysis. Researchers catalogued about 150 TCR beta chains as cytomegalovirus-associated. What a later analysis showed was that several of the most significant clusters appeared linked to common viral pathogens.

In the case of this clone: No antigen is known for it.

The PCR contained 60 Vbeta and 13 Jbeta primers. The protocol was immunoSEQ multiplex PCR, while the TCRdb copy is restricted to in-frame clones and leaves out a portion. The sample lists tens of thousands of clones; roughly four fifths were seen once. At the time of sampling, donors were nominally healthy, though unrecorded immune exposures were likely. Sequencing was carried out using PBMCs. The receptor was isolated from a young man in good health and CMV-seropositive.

CDR3 region: CAISPAAGRGNEQFF. The CDR3 DNA reads as TGTGCCATCTCCCCCGCAGCGGGGAGGGGCAATGAGCAGTTCTTC. This chain uses TRBV10-3 with TRBJ2-1; 7 bases line up with TRBD2. The CDR3 loop spans 15 amino acids. From germline, CDR1 is ENHRY and CDR2 SYGVKD. Trimming cost V 8 bases and J 6 bases; bases outside gene matches: 13.